This T cell receptor beta chain was sequenced during a study of T-cell memory formation after mild COVID-19. Study-wide findings and caveats: Clones that shrank (day 15 to 85) were balanced CD4/CD8, whereas later expanders leaned CD4+. Detection of some responders pre-infection suggested pre-existing cross-reactive memory T cells participated.

5'RACE with constant-segment primers yielded barcoded, UMI-tagged TCR alpha and TCR beta cDNA libraries. MiXCR was run by TCRdb on the 5' RACE reads, yielding one entry per CDR3 protein. The sample carries 470,000 or so distinct CDR3 sequences, about 20% recorded once. This CDR3 has 14 amino acids. Trimming removed 5 bases at V and 3 bases at J, with 11 bases between. Germline V gene lookup returns CDR1 DFQATT and CDR2 SNEGSKA (reference sequence). As to this clonotype: Its antigen is currently unknown.

The TCR originated in an adult woman who had mild COVID-19 (a few samples of this study predate the infection). Cell type and time point are not known. The sequenced sample was PBMCs or a T cell subset sorted from them (not recorded which). V and J are TRBV20-1 and TRBJ2-6; D unclear. This CDR3 reads CSAAAAFGANVLTF. The CDR3 DNA sequence: TGCAGTGCTGCGGCAGCTTTTGGGGCCAACGTCCTGACTTTC.